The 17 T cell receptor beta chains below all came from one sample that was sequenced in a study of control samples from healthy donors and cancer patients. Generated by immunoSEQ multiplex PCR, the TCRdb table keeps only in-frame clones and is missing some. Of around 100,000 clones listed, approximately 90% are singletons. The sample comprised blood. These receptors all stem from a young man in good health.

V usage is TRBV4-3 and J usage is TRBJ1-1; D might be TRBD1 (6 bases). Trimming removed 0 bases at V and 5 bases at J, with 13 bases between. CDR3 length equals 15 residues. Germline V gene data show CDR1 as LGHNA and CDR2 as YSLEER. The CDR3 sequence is CASSQEAEGGTEAFF. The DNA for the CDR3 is TGCGCCAGCAGCCAAGAAGCCGAGGGGGGTACTGAAGCTTTCTTT.

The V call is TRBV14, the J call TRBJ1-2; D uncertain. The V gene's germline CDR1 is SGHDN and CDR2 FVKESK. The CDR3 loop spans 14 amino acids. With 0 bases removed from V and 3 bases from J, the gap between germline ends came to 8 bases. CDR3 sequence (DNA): TGTGCCAGCAGCCAAGAGCCCAGGTACTATGGCTACACCTTC. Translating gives CASSQEPRYYGYTF.

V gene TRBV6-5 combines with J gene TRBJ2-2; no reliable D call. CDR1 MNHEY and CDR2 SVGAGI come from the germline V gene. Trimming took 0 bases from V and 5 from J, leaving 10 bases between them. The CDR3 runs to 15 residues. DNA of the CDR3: TGTGCCAGCAGTTACTCCGATGGGATTACCGGGGAGCTGTTTTTT. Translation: CASSYSDGITGELFF.

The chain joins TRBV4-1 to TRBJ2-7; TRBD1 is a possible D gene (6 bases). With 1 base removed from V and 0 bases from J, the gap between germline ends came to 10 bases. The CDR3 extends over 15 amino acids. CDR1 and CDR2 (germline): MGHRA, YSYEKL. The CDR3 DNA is TGCGCCAGCAGCCAAGGCCAGGGGCTCTCCTACGAGCAGTACTTC. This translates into CASSQGQGLSYEQYF.

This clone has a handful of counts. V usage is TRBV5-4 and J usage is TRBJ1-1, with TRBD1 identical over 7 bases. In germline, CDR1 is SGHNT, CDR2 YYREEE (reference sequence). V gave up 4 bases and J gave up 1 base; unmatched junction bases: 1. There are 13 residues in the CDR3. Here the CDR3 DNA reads TGTGCCAGCAGCCGACAGGGGAACACTGAAGCTTTCTTT. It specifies CASSRQGNTEAFF.

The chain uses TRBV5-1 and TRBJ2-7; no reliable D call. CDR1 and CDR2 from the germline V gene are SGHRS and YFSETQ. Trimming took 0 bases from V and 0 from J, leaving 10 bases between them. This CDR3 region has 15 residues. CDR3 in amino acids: CASSLERPSSYEQYF. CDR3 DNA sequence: TGCGCCAGCAGCTTGGAGCGCCCGAGCTCCTACGAGCAGTACTTC.

This CDR3 is CASSLGTPMLNTQYF. The CDR3 DNA reads as TGCGCCAGCAGCTTGGGGACACCTATGTTGAATACGCAGTATTTT. This chain joins TRBV5-1 and TRBJ2-3, with a weak D call TRBD1 (5 bases). V was trimmed by 0 bases and J by 7 bases, leaving 15 bases between them. CDR1 is SGHRS and CDR2 is YFSETQ in the germline V gene. The CDR3 is 15 amino acids.

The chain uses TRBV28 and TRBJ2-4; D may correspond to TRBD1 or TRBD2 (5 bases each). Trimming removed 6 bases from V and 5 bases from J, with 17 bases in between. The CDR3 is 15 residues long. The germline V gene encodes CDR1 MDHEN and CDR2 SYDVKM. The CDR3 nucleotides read TGTGCCAGCAGCTCGGGACCTTTGGGTCAAAACATTCAGTACTTC. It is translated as CASSSGPLGQNIQYF.

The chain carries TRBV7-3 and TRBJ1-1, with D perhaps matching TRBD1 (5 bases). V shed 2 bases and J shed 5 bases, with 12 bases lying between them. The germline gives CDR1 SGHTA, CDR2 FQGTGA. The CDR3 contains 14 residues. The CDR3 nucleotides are TGTGCCAGCAGCTTATCCACATGGGGGACTGAAGCTTTCTTT. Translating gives CASSLSTWGTEAFF.

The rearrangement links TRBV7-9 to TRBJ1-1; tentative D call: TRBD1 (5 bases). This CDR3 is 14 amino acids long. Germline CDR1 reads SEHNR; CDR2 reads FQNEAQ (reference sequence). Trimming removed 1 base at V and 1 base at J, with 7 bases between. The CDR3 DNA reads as TGTGCCAGCAGCTTAGGACAGACGAACACTGAAGCTTTCTTT. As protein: CASSLGQTNTEAFF.

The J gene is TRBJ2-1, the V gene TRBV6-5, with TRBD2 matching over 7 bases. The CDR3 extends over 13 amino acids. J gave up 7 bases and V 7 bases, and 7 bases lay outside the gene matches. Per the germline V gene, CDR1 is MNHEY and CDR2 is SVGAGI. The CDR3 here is CASTSGLNNEQFF. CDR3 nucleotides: TGTGCCAGCACTAGCGGACTGAATAATGAGCAGTTCTTC.

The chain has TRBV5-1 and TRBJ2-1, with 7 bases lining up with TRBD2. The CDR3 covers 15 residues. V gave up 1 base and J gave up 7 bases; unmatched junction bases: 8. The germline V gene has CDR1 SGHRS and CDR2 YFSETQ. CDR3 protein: CASSLLAGEVNEQFF. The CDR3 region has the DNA TGCGCCAGCAGCTTGCTGGCGGGAGAAGTGAATGAGCAGTTCTTC.

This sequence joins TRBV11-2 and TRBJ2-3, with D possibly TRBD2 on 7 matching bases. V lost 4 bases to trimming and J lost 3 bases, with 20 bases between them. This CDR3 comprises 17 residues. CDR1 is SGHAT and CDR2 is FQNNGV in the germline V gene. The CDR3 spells CASSSLGGGGMTDTQYF. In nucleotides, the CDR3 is TGTGCCAGCAGCTCATTAGGAGGGGGGGGGATGACAGATACGCAGTATTTT.

CDR3: CASSQTTGSTDTQYF. CDR3 bases: TGTGCCAGCTCACAAACGACTGGTAGCACAGATACGCAGTATTTT. The chain joins TRBV18 to TRBJ2-3; no clear D gene. This CDR3 is built from 15 residues. V was trimmed by 4 bases and J by 0 bases, leaving 11 bases between them. The germline V gene has CDR1 KGHSH and CDR2 LQKENI.

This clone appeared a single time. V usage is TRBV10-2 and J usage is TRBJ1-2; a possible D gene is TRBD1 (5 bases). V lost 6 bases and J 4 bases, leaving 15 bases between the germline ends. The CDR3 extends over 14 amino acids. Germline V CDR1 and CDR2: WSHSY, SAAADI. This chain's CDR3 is CASSSSDILYGYTF. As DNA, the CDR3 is TGCGCCAGCAGCTCTTCGGACATACTCTATGGCTACACCTTC.

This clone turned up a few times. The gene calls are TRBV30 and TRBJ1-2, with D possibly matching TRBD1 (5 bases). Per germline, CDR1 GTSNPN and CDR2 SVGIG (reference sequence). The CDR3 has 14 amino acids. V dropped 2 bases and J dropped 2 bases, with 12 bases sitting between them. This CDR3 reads CAWSKTGGNYGYTF. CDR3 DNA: TGTGCCTGGAGTAAAACAGGAGGCAACTATGGCTACACCTTC.

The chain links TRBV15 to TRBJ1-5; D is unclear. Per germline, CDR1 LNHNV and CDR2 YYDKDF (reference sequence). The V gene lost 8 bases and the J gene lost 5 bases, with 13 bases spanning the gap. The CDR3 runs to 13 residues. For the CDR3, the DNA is TGTGCCACCTCCAGGATAGTGGATCAGCCCCAGCATTTT. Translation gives CATSRIVDQPQHF.